The entry that follows covers one TCR beta chain sequence. The antigen remains unidentified. The data stem from a study of siplizumab effects on memory and regulatory T cells. The CDR3 is made up of 17 amino acids. V shed 0 bases and J 0 bases; nucleotides not matched to a gene: 8. Germline V gives CDR1 SGHRS, CDR2 YFSETQ. Produced via immunoSEQ multiplex PCR; TCRdb's table is partial and in-frame only. The profile shows 100,000 or so clones, under 95% of them singletons. The study, taken as a whole, reports: Unstimulated subsets contained matches for only a minor fraction of alloreactive clones. Roughly 75-97% of proliferating CD4+ or CD8+ clones lacked an assignable naive or memory phenotype.

This clonotype originated in a human donor in good health. V gene TRBV5-1 combines with J gene TRBJ2-7; TRBD2 agrees at 8 bases. Material for sequencing was Tregs sorted from blood. This chain's CDR3 is CASSLGSGGSLSYEQYF. In nucleotides, the CDR3 is TGCGCCAGCAGCTTGGGGAGCGGGGGCTCCCTCTCCTACGAGCAGTACTTC.